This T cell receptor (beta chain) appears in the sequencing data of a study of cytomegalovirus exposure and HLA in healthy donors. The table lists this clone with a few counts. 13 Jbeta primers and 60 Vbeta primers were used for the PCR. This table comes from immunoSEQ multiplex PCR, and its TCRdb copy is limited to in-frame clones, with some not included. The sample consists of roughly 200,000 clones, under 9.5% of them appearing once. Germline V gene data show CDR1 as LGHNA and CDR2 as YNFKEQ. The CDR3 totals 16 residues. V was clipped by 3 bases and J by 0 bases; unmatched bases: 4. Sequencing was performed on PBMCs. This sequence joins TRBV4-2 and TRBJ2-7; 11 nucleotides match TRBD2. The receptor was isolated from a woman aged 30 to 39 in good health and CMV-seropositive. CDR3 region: CASSHLAGGLSYEQYF. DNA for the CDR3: TGTGCCAGCAGCCACTTAGCGGGAGGGCTCTCCTACGAGCAGTACTTC.